Listed below are T cell receptor beta chains from one sample, sequenced in a study of cytomegalovirus exposure and HLA in healthy donors. The method was immunoSEQ multiplex PCR; TCRdb's version includes in-frame clones alone and lacks a portion of them. The repertoire consists of about 130,000 clones, with roughly 80% occurring once and the leading ten covering approximately 1.1%. What was sequenced was PBMCs. All receptors derive from a boy under 18 in good health and CMV-seronegative. Both conserved end residues are part of each CDR3. The order of the fields is V gene, clone size, J gene, CDR3 length, D gene, CDR3 DNA, CDR3 protein. D genes are given only for firm matches. Only part of the rows carry a size: once, few, many, or a class if the clone is expanded.

V gene: TRBV7-3
clone size: -
J gene: TRBJ1-1
CDR3 length: 15
D gene: TRBD1
CDR3 DNA: TGTGCCAGCAGCCCGGGGACAGGGACGAACACTGAAGCTTTCTTT
CDR3 protein: CASSPGTGTNTEAFF

V gene: TRBV5-1
clone size: -
J gene: TRBJ2-7
CDR3 length: 11
D gene: -
CDR3 DNA: TGCGCCAGCAGCTCAAGGGGCGAGCAGTACTTC
CDR3 protein: CASSSRGEQYF

V gene: TRBV27
clone size: once
J gene: TRBJ1-1
CDR3 length: 16
D gene: -
CDR3 DNA: TGTGCCAGCAGTTTAGTGGGGGCCGGGGTCATAACTGAAGCTTTCTTT
CDR3 protein: CASSLVGAGVITEAFF

V gene: TRBV7-6
clone size: -
J gene: TRBJ2-7
CDR3 length: 16
D gene: TRBD1
CDR3 DNA: TGTGCCAGCAGCTTAGGAGGGACAGGGGGCCAGGGCGAGCAGTACTTC
CDR3 protein: CASSLGGTGGQGEQYF

V gene: TRBV7-9
clone size: -
J gene: TRBJ2-3
CDR3 length: 16
D gene: -
CDR3 DNA: TGTGCCAGCAGCCCCTCTCGGGGGGCCGCCCCGGATACGCAGTATTTT
CDR3 protein: CASSPSRGAAPDTQYF

V gene: TRBV4-3
clone size: -
J gene: TRBJ2-7
CDR3 length: 17
D gene: TRBD2
CDR3 DNA: TGCGCCAGCAGCCTCCAAAGCGGACTAGCGGGAGTTTACGAGCAGTACTTC
CDR3 protein: CASSLQSGLAGVYEQYF

V gene: TRBV19
clone size: -
J gene: TRBJ1-2
CDR3 length: 14
D gene: -
CDR3 DNA: TGTGCCAGTACCCGATTGGGTGAGGGAGATGGCTACACCTTC
CDR3 protein: CASTRLGEGDGYTF

V gene: TRBV6-1
clone size: -
J gene: TRBJ1-2
CDR3 length: 15
D gene: TRBD1
CDR3 DNA: TGTGCCAGCAGTGAATCCAGGGGGCAGGGCTATGGCTACACCTTC
CDR3 protein: CASSESRGQGYGYTF

V gene: TRBV5-1
clone size: few
J gene: TRBJ2-3
CDR3 length: 15
D gene: TRBD1
CDR3 DNA: TGCGCCAGCAGCTTGGGACAGGGTGAGGCAGATACGCAGTATTTT
CDR3 protein: CASSLGQGEADTQYF

V gene: TRBV27
clone size: -
J gene: TRBJ2-2
CDR3 length: 16
D gene: -
CDR3 DNA: TGTGCCAGCAGTTTATCCGGTGGAGTTCATATCGGGGAGCTGTTTTTT
CDR3 protein: CASSLSGGVHIGELFF

V gene: TRBV7-6
clone size: few
J gene: TRBJ2-1
CDR3 length: 17
D gene: TRBD1
CDR3 DNA: TGTGCCAGCAGCTTTATTGATTTCAGGGACAGGGTCACTGAGCAGTTCTTC
CDR3 protein: CASSFIDFRDRVTEQFF

V gene: TRBV7-9
clone size: -
J gene: TRBJ2-7
CDR3 length: 15
D gene: TRBD2
CDR3 DNA: TGTGCCAGCAGCAGGGGACTAGCGGAGATGTACGAGCAGTACTTC
CDR3 protein: CASSRGLAEMYEQYF

V gene: TRBV7-2
clone size: -
J gene: TRBJ2-5
CDR3 length: 11
D gene: -
CDR3 DNA: TGTGCCAGCAGCGGAGGTGAGACCCAGTACTTC
CDR3 protein: CASSGGETQYF

V gene: TRBV4-1
clone size: -
J gene: TRBJ2-7
CDR3 length: 16
D gene: -
CDR3 DNA: TGCGCCAGCAGCCACTCGCGCGGGGGACATTACTACGAGCAGTACTTC
CDR3 protein: CASSHSRGGHYYEQYF

V gene: TRBV4-3
clone size: -
J gene: TRBJ2-3
CDR3 length: 15
D gene: TRBD2
CDR3 DNA: TGCGCCAGCAGTGGGAACGCGGGAGCCACAGATACGCAGTATTTT
CDR3 protein: CASSGNAGATDTQYF

V gene: TRBV6-1
clone size: -
J gene: TRBJ2-1
CDR3 length: 15
D gene: -
CDR3 DNA: TGTGCCAGCAGTGAAGCGAGACAAACCTACAATGAGCAGTTCTTC
CDR3 protein: CASSEARQTYNEQFF

V gene: TRBV7-9
clone size: -
J gene: TRBJ2-2
CDR3 length: 16
D gene: -
CDR3 DNA: TGTGCCAGCAGAGCTGGCCCAAAGGGGGACCGCGGGGAGCTGTTTTTT
CDR3 protein: CASRAGPKGDRGELFF

V gene: TRBV10-3
clone size: -
J gene: TRBJ2-5
CDR3 length: 14
D gene: -
CDR3 DNA: TGTGCCATCAACCGACAAGTAGGTATGGAGACCCAGTACTTC
CDR3 protein: CAINRQVGMETQYF

V gene: TRBV6-5
clone size: -
J gene: TRBJ2-7
CDR3 length: 14
D gene: TRBD1
CDR3 DNA: TGTGCCAGCAGTGTCGACAGGGTCTCCTACGAGCAGTACTTC
CDR3 protein: CASSVDRVSYEQYF

V gene: TRBV5-1
clone size: -
J gene: TRBJ2-1
CDR3 length: 17
D gene: TRBD2
CDR3 DNA: TGCGCCAGCAGCCCAGGACTAGCGGTAGACTCCTACAATGAGCAGTTCTTC
CDR3 protein: CASSPGLAVDSYNEQFF

V gene: TRBV2
clone size: few
J gene: TRBJ1-1
CDR3 length: 15
D gene: TRBD1
CDR3 DNA: TGTGCCAGCAGTCGAGGACAGGGGGCGGACACTGAAGCTTTCTTT
CDR3 protein: CASSRGQGADTEAFF

V gene: TRBV4-1
clone size: -
J gene: TRBJ2-2
CDR3 length: 16
D gene: TRBD1
CDR3 DNA: TGCGCCAGCAGCCAAGAAGGGACAGGGGGCTTCGGGGAGCTGTTTTTT
CDR3 protein: CASSQEGTGGFGELFF

V gene: TRBV4-2
clone size: -
J gene: TRBJ2-1
CDR3 length: 16
D gene: TRBD2
CDR3 DNA: TGTGCCAGCAGCCAAGAGGGACTAGCGGGAGGGAATGAGCAGTTCTTC
CDR3 protein: CASSQEGLAGGNEQFF

V gene: TRBV6-1
clone size: -
J gene: TRBJ2-7
CDR3 length: 14
D gene: TRBD1
CDR3 DNA: TGTGCCAGCAGTGTGGGACAGGGGGTCTACGAGCAGTACTTC
CDR3 protein: CASSVGQGVYEQYF

V gene: TRBV7-9
clone size: -
J gene: TRBJ2-7
CDR3 length: 13
D gene: TRBD1
CDR3 DNA: TGTGCCAGCAGCTTGGGACAGCTCTACGAGCAGTACTTC
CDR3 protein: CASSLGQLYEQYF

V gene: TRBV19
clone size: -
J gene: TRBJ2-1
CDR3 length: 15
D gene: TRBD2
CDR3 DNA: TGTGCCAGTAGTATGAGCGGGGGGACCTACAATGAGCAGTTCTTC
CDR3 protein: CASSMSGGTYNEQFF

V gene: TRBV10-1
clone size: -
J gene: TRBJ2-7
CDR3 length: 13
D gene: -
CDR3 DNA: TGCGCCAGCCGAGGGGGATCCACCTACGAGCAGTACTTC
CDR3 protein: CASRGGSTYEQYF

V gene: TRBV29-1
clone size: -
J gene: TRBJ1-5
CDR3 length: 13
D gene: -
CDR3 DNA: TGCAGCGTTCGCCGGACAGAGGGTCAGCCCCAGCATTTT
CDR3 protein: CSVRRTEGQPQHF

V gene: TRBV9
clone size: -
J gene: TRBJ2-7
CDR3 length: 14
D gene: TRBD2
CDR3 DNA: TGTGCCAGCAGCTCCACTAGCGGGGCTAGGGAGCAGTACTTC
CDR3 protein: CASSSTSGAREQYF

V gene: TRBV7-2
clone size: few
J gene: TRBJ2-7
CDR3 length: 15
D gene: TRBD1
CDR3 DNA: TGTGCCAGCAGTTTAGACCGGGACAGTTCCTACGAGCAGTACTTC
CDR3 protein: CASSLDRDSSYEQYF

V gene: TRBV27
clone size: -
J gene: TRBJ1-2
CDR3 length: 14
D gene: -
CDR3 DNA: TGTGCCAGCAGAAATACGGGGACTTTTAAAGGCTACACCTTC
CDR3 protein: CASRNTGTFKGYTF

V gene: TRBV30
clone size: -
J gene: TRBJ1-2
CDR3 length: 11
D gene: -
CDR3 DNA: TGTGCCTGGAGTGAGGGGGGACTACTCACCTTC
CDR3 protein: CAWSEGGLLTF

V gene: TRBV14
clone size: -
J gene: TRBJ2-7
CDR3 length: 17
D gene: TRBD1
CDR3 DNA: TGTGCCAGCAGCCAAGACTTCGGGACAGGGAAAACCTACGAGCAGTACTTC
CDR3 protein: CASSQDFGTGKTYEQYF

V gene: TRBV21-1
clone size: -
J gene: TRBJ1-3
CDR3 length: 13
D gene: -
CDR3 DNA: TGTGCCAGCATTCTGGGAGTAAGAAACACCATATATTTT
CDR3 protein: CASILGVRNTIYF

V gene: TRBV15
clone size: once
J gene: TRBJ1-1
CDR3 length: 13
D gene: -
CDR3 DNA: TGTGCCACCAGCGCGGGGAGGAACACTGAAGCTTTCTTT
CDR3 protein: CATSAGRNTEAFF

V gene: TRBV29-1
clone size: -
J gene: TRBJ1-2
CDR3 length: 13
D gene: TRBD1
CDR3 DNA: TGCAGCGTTGGGACAGGGCTTAACTATGGCTACACCTTC
CDR3 protein: CSVGTGLNYGYTF

V gene: TRBV7-2
clone size: -
J gene: TRBJ2-7
CDR3 length: 17
D gene: TRBD1
CDR3 DNA: TGTGCCAGCAGCCTTAGGGGGACAGGGGGCTTCGCCTACGAGCAGTACTTC
CDR3 protein: CASSLRGTGGFAYEQYF